This T cell receptor (beta chain) was retrieved from a study of CXCR3-negative and CXCR3-positive naive CD8 T cells. Per the germline V gene, CDR1 is SQVTM and CDR2 is ANQGSEA. The CDR3 extends over 14 amino acids. Researchers prepared the TRB cDNA libraries using 5' RACE with UMI labels. TCRdb reanalyzed the 5' RACE reads, giving one entry per CDR3 protein sequence and no DNA. Its listing shows approximately 100,000 distinct CDR3 sequences. Study-level findings and limits: CXCR3-positive naive cells carried more hydrophobic TRB CDR3s than CXCR3-negative ones. Naive subsets expressed similar surface CD5; TRB CDR3 features served to infer TCR strength. Diversity ran similarly high across both naive subsets but far lower in memory CD8+ cells.

As concerns this clonotype: Its antigen is unidentified.

The TCR comes from a human donor in good health. Some clones in this sample may be carry-over from other donors' samples. V gene TRBV29-1 combines with J gene TRBJ2-7; the TCRdb D gene call, TRBD2, has no DNA to confirm it. The sample taken for sequencing was naive CXCR3+ CD8+ T cells from blood. As to subset: CD45RO-CCR7+CD27+CD95- naive CD8+ T cells expressing CXCR3 (TNR3+). The CDR3 loop reads CSVLGGGSSYEQYF.